These T cell receptor beta chains were read from a single sample in a study of neoadjuvant nivolumab and ipilimumab in lung cancer. The protocol was immunoSEQ multiplex PCR, while the TCRdb copy is restricted to in-frame clones and leaves out a portion. The data hold roughly 5,200 clones, with roughly 91% observed a single time. Sequenced material: blood, taken after neoadjuvant nivolumab, alone or with ipilimumab, at or shortly before surgery. The source is an adult with non-small cell lung cancer. Some clones in this sample may be carry-over from other donors' samples. CDR3s include the opening cysteine and the closing phenylalanine or tryptophan. The D gene is left open where the match is weak. Clone size, where shown, is once, few, many, or a class for clones that have expanded.

CDR3aa	CDR3nt	v_gene	d_gene	j_gene	abundance
CATSPGQSTDTQYF	TGTGCCACCTCCCCCGGACAAAGCACAGATACGCAGTATTTT	TRBV5-4	-	TRBJ2-3	-
CASSPQGIRGEQFF	TGTGCCAGCAGCCCACAGGGGATCCGGGGTGAGCAGTTCTTC	TRBV5-6	TRBD1	TRBJ2-1	-
CASRKEWGTNEKLFF	TGTGCCAGCAGGAAAGAATGGGGAACTAATGAAAAACTGTTTTTT	TRBV2	-	TRBJ1-4	-
CASGVSEHYEQYF	TGTGCCAGCGGGGTCTCGGAACATTACGAGCAGTACTTC	TRBV6-6	-	TRBJ2-7	-
CASSYSSSRQNTEAFF	TGTGCCAGCAGTTACTCGAGTTCGCGGCAGAACACTGAAGCTTTCTTT	TRBV6-5	-	TRBJ1-1	once
CASSIRQGETQYF	TGTGCCAGTAGTATTCGACAGGGAGAGACCCAGTACTTC	TRBV19	TRBD1	TRBJ2-5	-
CASSADYAYEQYF	TGTGCCAGCAGCGCCGACTACGCCTACGAGCAGTACTTC	TRBV5-6	-	TRBJ2-7	-
CASSQDFRGLQNEQYF	TGTGCCAGCAGCCAAGATTTCCGGGGACTACAAAACGAGCAGTACTTC	TRBV4-2	TRBD2	TRBJ2-7	once
CASSQGGTSFYGYTF	TGTGCCAGCAGCCAGGGAGGGACATCATTCTATGGCTACACCTTC	TRBV4-2	-	TRBJ1-2	-
CASSYSVGNEQYF	TGTGCCAGCAGCTATAGCGTGGGGAACGAGCAGTACTTC	TRBV6-6	-	TRBJ2-7	-
CASSDGGRPPYNEQFF	TGTGCCAGCAGTGACGGAGGACGGCCTCCGTACAATGAGCAGTTCTTC	TRBV25-1	-	TRBJ2-1	-
CASSPRTGTSNYGYTF	TGTGCCAGCAGCCCTAGAACTGGGACTTCTAACTATGGCTACACCTTC	TRBV5-5	-	TRBJ1-2	once
CSVEVQDYEQYF	TGCAGCGTTGAAGTGCAAGACTACGAGCAGTACTTC	TRBV29-1	-	TRBJ2-7	few
CASSWGRTSGINEQFF	TGCGCCAGCAGCTGGGGTAGGACTAGCGGGATCAATGAGCAGTTCTTC	TRBV5-1	TRBD2	TRBJ2-1	-
CASTFNGPNYGYTF	TGTGCCAGCACGTTCAACGGACCTAACTATGGCTACACCTTC	TRBV2	-	TRBJ1-2	-
CASSSRQGANEQYF	TGCGCCAGCAGTTCTCGACAGGGGGCCAACGAGCAGTACTTC	TRBV5-1	TRBD1	TRBJ2-7	-
CAWSAGTGVFQPQHF	TGTGCCTGGAGTGCCGGGACAGGGGTGTTTCAGCCCCAGCATTTT	TRBV30	TRBD1	TRBJ1-5	-
CASSYPGPNTEAFF	TGTGCCAGCAGTTACCCCGGTCCGAACACTGAAGCTTTCTTT	TRBV6-5	-	TRBJ1-1	-
CAWSVQQPYEQYF	TGTGCCTGGAGTGTACAGCAACCCTACGAGCAGTACTTC	TRBV30	-	TRBJ2-7	-
CASRPAPSGRLNEQFF	TGTGCCAGCAGACCGGCCCCCAGCGGGAGGCTCAATGAGCAGTTCTTC	TRBV5-4	TRBD2	TRBJ2-1	-
CALDGGIREKLFF	TGTGCCTTGGACGGGGGAATCAGAGAAAAACTGTTTTTT	TRBV30	-	TRBJ1-4	-
CASSSDRAGETQYF	TGTGCCAGCAGTAGCGACAGGGCCGGGGAGACCCAGTACTTC	TRBV2	TRBD1	TRBJ2-5	-
CASSPYGDTQYF	TGTGCCAGCAGCCCATACGGGGATACGCAGTATTTT	TRBV7-3	-	TRBJ2-3	-
CASSFNYGYTF	TGTGCCAGCAGCTTTAACTATGGCTACACCTTC	TRBV11-2	-	TRBJ1-2	-
CAHTSGTLSTDTQYF	TGTGCCCACACTAGCGGAACTCTTAGCACAGATACGCAGTATTTT	TRBV21-1	-	TRBJ2-3	few
CAWSAGNSLTADTQYF	TGTGCCTGGAGTGCAGGGAATAGTTTGACGGCAGATACGCAGTATTTT	TRBV30	-	TRBJ2-3	-
CASSEQGPTNEQFF	TGTGCCAGCAGTGAGCAGGGGCCTACCAATGAGCAGTTCTTC	TRBV2	-	TRBJ2-1	-
CASSYLEGADTQYF	TGTGCCAGCAGTTACCTCGAGGGGGCAGATACGCAGTATTTT	TRBV6-5	-	TRBJ2-3	once
CASRGSGNTIYF	TGTGCCAGCAGGGGGTCTGGAAACACCATATATTTT	TRBV27	-	TRBJ1-3	-
CASSSPGTSGRVETQYF	TGTGCCAGTAGTAGCCCCGGGACTAGCGGGAGGGTTGAGACCCAGTACTTC	TRBV19	TRBD2	TRBJ2-5	-
CASSVGQGLNTGELFF	TGTGCCAGCAGCGTAGGTCAGGGACTGAACACCGGGGAGCTGTTTTTT	TRBV9	-	TRBJ2-2	once
CASLGSTNSGANVLTF	TGTGCCAGTCTTGGGTCTACTAACTCTGGGGCCAACGTCCTGACTTTC	TRBV7-6	-	TRBJ2-6	-